This T cell receptor beta chain was found in a study of cytomegalovirus exposure and HLA in healthy donors. V gave up 7 bases and J gave up 5 bases; unmatched junction bases: 7. Looked up from germline, CDR1 is LNHDA and CDR2 is SQIVND (reference sequence). The CDR3 contains 14 residues. PCR amplification relied on 60 Vbeta primers (plus 13 Jbeta primers). TCRdb's table, derived via immunoSEQ multiplex PCR, lists solely in-frame clones and lacks some. The table lists 55,000 to 65,000 clones, about 81% of them singletons. The chain links TRBV19 to TRBJ2-3; the match to TRBD1 covers 9 bases. Sequencing was carried out using PBMCs. This sequence originates from a man younger than 45 in good health and CMV-seropositive. CDR3 protein: CASMRQGGRDTQYF. Here the CDR3 DNA reads TGTGCCAGTATGAGACAGGGGGGACGAGATACGCAGTATTTT.